Below are 17 T cell receptor beta chains sequenced from a single sample in a study of cytomegalovirus exposure and HLA in healthy donors. The primer mix had 60 Vbeta and 13 Jbeta primers. Sequenced by immunoSEQ multiplex PCR; TCRdb stores in-frame clones only, minus some. This table holds about 190,000 clones, over 80% found once. Sample: PBMCs. Receptors originate from a boy between 2 and 10 years old in good health and CMV-seronegative.

A single count supports this clone. J is TRBJ2-5 and V is TRBV5-6; D uncertain. Germline CDR1 SGHDT, CDR2 YYEEEE. V was trimmed by 0 bases and J by 1 base, leaving 4 bases between them. This CDR3 has 13 amino acids. The chain's CDR3 is CASSLESQETQYF. DNA of the CDR3: TGTGCCAGCAGCTTGGAGAGCCAAGAGACCCAGTACTTC.

This chain links TRBV6-1 with TRBJ2-1; D gene ambiguous. Trimming removed 0 bases from V and 6 bases from J, with 12 bases in between. This CDR3 comprises 15 residues. In germline, CDR1 is MNHNS, CDR2 SASEGT. The CDR3 loop is CASSEADIATNEQFF. The CDR3 bases are TGTGCCAGCAGTGAAGCGGATATAGCTACCAATGAGCAGTTCTTC.

This sequence joins TRBV19 and TRBJ2-7; 8 bases are a match to TRBD2. The CDR3 is made up of 15 amino acids. Trimming cost V 1 base and J 2 bases; bases outside gene matches: 4. Germline assignment: CDR1 LNHDA and CDR2 SQIVND (reference sequence). The CDR3 loop is CASSIASGLTYEQYF. The CDR3 bases are TGTGCCAGTAGTATAGCTAGCGGGCTTACCTACGAGCAGTACTTC.

This sequence joins TRBV14 and TRBJ2-5, with D tentatively TRBD1 (5 bases). The V and J ends lost 6 bases and 1 base respectively, with 12 bases between them. Germline loops: CDR1 SGHDN, CDR2 FVKESK. The CDR3 is 14 amino acids. The CDR3 sequence: CASRGRVPQETQYF. CDR3 nucleotides: TGTGCCAGCAGGGGCAGGGTACCCCAAGAGACCCAGTACTTC. Looking up the rest from reference TRBV14 and TRBJ2-5 gives the full variable domain: EAGVTQFPSHSVIEKGQTVTLRCDPISGHDNLYWYRRVMGKEIKFLLHFVKESKQDESGMPNNRFLAERTGGTYSTLKVQPAELEDSGVYFCASRGRVPQETQYFGPGTRLLVL.

The CDR3, as DNA: TGTGCCAGCAGTTCATGGACTAGCGGGAGGGGGAGCTCCTACAATGAGCAGTTCTTC. This encodes CASSSWTSGRGSSYNEQFF. The chain joins TRBV27 to TRBJ2-1; TRBD2 matches 15 bases. CDR3 length: 19 amino acids. The ends lost 4 bases at V and 0 bases at J; junction bases unmatched: 7. The V gene's germline CDR1 is MNHEY and CDR2 SMNVEV (reference sequence).

This chain links TRBV29-1 with TRBJ1-2; TRBD1 might be the D (6 bases). CDR1 is SQVTM and CDR2 is ANQGSEA in the germline V gene. The CDR3 sequence is 12 residues long. Trimming left V 5 bases short and J 6 bases short, with 13 bases between. The CDR3 reads CSVFSGDNGYTF. In DNA form, the CDR3 reads TGCAGCGTTTTCTCAGGGGATAATGGCTACACCTTC. Combining the CDR3 with reference TRBV29-1 and TRBJ1-2 gives the whole variable domain SAVISQKPSRDICQRGTSLTIQCQVDSQVTMMFWYRQQPGQSLTLIATANQGSEATYESGFVIDKFPISRPNLTFSTLTVSNMSPEDSSIYLCSVFSGDNGYTFGSGTRLTVV.

The chain carries TRBV19 and TRBJ1-1; a weak D match, TRBD1 (6 bases). The CDR3 is made up of 15 amino acids. Trimming removed 0 bases at V and 4 bases at J, with 12 bases between. In germline, CDR1 is LNHDA, CDR2 SQIVND (reference sequence). CDR3 in amino acids: CASSIERTALTEAFF. The CDR3 nucleotides read TGTGCCAGTAGTATAGAAAGGACAGCCCTCACTGAAGCTTTCTTT. The variable domain in full, completed from reference TRBV19 and TRBJ1-1, reads DGGITQSPKYLFRKEGQNVTLSCEQNLNHDAMYWYRQDPGQGLRLIYYSQIVNDFQKGDIAEGYSVSREKKESFPLTVTSAQKNPTAFYLCASSIERTALTEAFFGQGTRLTVV.

This chain connects TRBV5-1 to TRBJ1-6, with D maybe TRBD1 (5 bases). This CDR3 has 15 amino acids. Trimming cost V 0 bases and J 8 bases, with 12 bases left between them. Germline values: CDR1 SGHRS, CDR2 YFSETQ. In nucleotides, the CDR3 is TGCGCCAGCAGCTTGGAGGAGGGGCTTTATTCACCCCTCCACTTT. This codes for CASSLEEGLYSPLHF.

V is TRBV7-2 and J is TRBJ2-7; 9 bases are shared with TRBD1. Germline lookup yields CDR1 SGHTA and CDR2 FQGNSA. V shed 8 bases, J shed 3 bases, and the junction held 8 bases outside the gene matches. The CDR3 spans 14 residues. CDR3 amino acids: CASSTGTGNYEQYF. The CDR3, as DNA: TGTGCCAGCTCCACCGGGACAGGGAACTACGAGCAGTACTTC.

This clone was detected once. The chain recombines TRBV29-1 with TRBJ1-2; 8 nucleotides agree with TRBD1. The CDR3 is 13 residues long. The ends lost 6 bases at V and 8 bases at J; junction bases unmatched: 11. Germline lookup yields CDR1 SQVTM and CDR2 ANQGSEA. CDR3 region: CSVPGGAGGGYTF. The CDR3 region has the DNA TGCAGCGTCCCAGGGGGCGCGGGTGGCGGCTACACCTTC.

The V call is TRBV5-1, the J call TRBJ2-6; the D gene is possibly TRBD1 (6 bases). CDR1 is SGHRS and CDR2 is YFSETQ in the germline V gene. The CDR3 spans 17 residues. V lost 2 bases and J 0 bases, leaving 12 bases between the germline ends. CDR3 bases: TGCGCCAGCAGCTTCAGGGGACCCCTCTCTGGGGCCAACGTCCTGACTTTC. Its protein product is CASSFRGPLSGANVLTF.

The chain uses TRBV7-2 and TRBJ2-3, with D perhaps matching TRBD2 (6 bases). The CDR3 spans 15 residues. The ends were cut back, 6 bases at V and 0 bases at J, with 13 bases in the middle. Germline V gene data show CDR1 as SGHTA and CDR2 as FQGNSA. CDR3 region: CASRRAGLSTDTQYF. The CDR3 coding sequence is TGTGCCAGCAGAAGGGCGGGACTGAGCACAGATACGCAGTATTTT.

CDR3 sequence: CASRGRGLAGGDSNEQFF. CDR3 coding DNA: TGTGCCAGCAGAGGAAGGGGCCTAGCGGGGGGCGATAGCAATGAGCAGTTCTTC. The rearrangement uses TRBV25-1 and TRBJ2-1; TRBD2 matches at 11 bases. The V gene end was trimmed by 6 bases and the J gene end by 6 bases; junction bases not matched to a gene: 16. This CDR3 region has 18 residues. Germline lookup yields CDR1 MGHDK and CDR2 SYGVNS. The full variable domain, its missing parts supplied by reference TRBV25-1 and TRBJ2-1, is EADIYQTPRYLVIGTGKKITLECSQTMGHDKMYWYQQDPGMELHLIHYSYGVNSTEKGDLSSESTVSRIRTEHFPLTLESARPSHTSQYLCASRGRGLAGGDSNEQFFGPGTRLTVL.

The chain joins TRBV5-4 to TRBJ2-7; tentative D call: TRBD2 (6 bases). The germline V and J ends were trimmed by 0 bases and 5 bases, with 12 bases remaining between them. The CDR3 is made up of 14 amino acids. Germline V gene data show CDR1 as SGHNT and CDR2 as YYREEE (reference sequence). In DNA form, the CDR3 reads TGTGCCAGCAGCTTGGACGGGAGAGATCACGAGCAGTACTTC. This sequence encodes CASSLDGRDHEQYF.

The genes are TRBV30 and TRBJ2-3; the match to TRBD1 covers 7 bases. There are 14 residues in the CDR3. CDR1 GTSNPN and CDR2 SVGIG come from the germline V gene (reference sequence). J was trimmed by 3 bases and V by 3 bases; bases with no gene match: 6. The CDR3 loop is CAWSSAGGTDTQYF. Written as DNA, the CDR3 is TGTGCCTGGAGCTCTGCAGGGGGTACAGATACGCAGTATTTT.

This sequence joins TRBV5-1 and TRBJ1-1, with D perhaps matching TRBD1 (5 bases). V lost 3 bases to trimming and J lost 4 bases, with 10 bases between them. The CDR3 sequence is 13 residues long. CDR1 and CDR2 (germline): SGHRS, YFSETQ. The CDR3 DNA reads as TGCGCCAGCAGCTATGGGGGAGGCACTGAAGCTTTCTTT. Translation gives CASSYGGGTEAFF.

The chain combines TRBV5-4 with TRBJ2-1, with D tentatively TRBD2 (6 bases). The CDR3 contains 15 residues. Between the trimmed V and J ends, which lost 4 bases and 7 bases, there was a span of 18 bases. The V gene's germline CDR1 is SGHNT and CDR2 YYREEE (reference sequence). DNA of the CDR3: TGTGCCAGCAGCCCCCTGCTAGCGAATTTGAATGAGCAGTTCTTC. It is translated as CASSPLLANLNEQFF.